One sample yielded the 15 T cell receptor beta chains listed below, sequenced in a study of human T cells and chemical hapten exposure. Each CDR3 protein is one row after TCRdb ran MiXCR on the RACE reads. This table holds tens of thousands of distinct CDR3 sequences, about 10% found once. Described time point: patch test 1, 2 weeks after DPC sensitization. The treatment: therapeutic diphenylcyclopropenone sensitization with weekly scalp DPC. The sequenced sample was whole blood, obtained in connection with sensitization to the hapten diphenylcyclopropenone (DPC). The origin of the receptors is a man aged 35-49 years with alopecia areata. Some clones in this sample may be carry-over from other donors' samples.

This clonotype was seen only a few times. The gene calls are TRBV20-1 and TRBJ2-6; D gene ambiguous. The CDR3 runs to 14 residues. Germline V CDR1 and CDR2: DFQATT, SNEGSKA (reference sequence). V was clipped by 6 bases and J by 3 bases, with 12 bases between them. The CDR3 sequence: CSAPRGDGANVLTF. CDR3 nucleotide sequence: TGCAGTGCCCCCCGCGGCGATGGGGCCAACGTCCTGACTTTC.

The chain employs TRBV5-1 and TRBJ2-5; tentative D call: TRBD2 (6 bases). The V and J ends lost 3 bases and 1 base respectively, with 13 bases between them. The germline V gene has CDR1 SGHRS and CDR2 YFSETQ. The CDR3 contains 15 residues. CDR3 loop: CASSSRKRAQETQYF. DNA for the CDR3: TGCGCCAGCAGCTCCCGAAAGCGGGCCCAAGAGACCCAGTACTTC.

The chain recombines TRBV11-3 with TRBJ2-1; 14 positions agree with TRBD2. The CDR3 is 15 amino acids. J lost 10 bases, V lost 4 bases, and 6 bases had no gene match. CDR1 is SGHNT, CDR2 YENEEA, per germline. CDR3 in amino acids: CASSSGLAGVPEQFF. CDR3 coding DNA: TGTGCCAGCAGCTCGGGACTAGCGGGAGTCCCCGAGCAGTTCTTC.

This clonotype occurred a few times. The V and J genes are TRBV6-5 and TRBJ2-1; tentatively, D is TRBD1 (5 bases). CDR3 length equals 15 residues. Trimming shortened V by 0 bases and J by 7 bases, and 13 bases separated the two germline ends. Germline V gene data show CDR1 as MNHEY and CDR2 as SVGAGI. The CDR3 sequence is CASSYSVKGMNEQFF. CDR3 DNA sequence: TGTGCCAGCAGTTACTCGGTAAAGGGGATGAATGAGCAGTTCTTC.

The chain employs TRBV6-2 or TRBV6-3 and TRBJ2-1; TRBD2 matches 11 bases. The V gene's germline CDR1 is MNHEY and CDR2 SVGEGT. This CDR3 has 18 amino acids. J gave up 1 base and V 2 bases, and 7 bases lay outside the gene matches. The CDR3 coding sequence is TGTGCCAGCAGTTACCCCTTAGGGACTAGCGGTTCCTACAATGAGCAGTTCTTC. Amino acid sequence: CASSYPLGTSGSYNEQFF.

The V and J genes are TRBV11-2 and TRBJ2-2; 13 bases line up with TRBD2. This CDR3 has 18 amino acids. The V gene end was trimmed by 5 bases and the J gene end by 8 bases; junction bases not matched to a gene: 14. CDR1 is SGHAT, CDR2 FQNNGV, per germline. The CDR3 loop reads CASSPNPGLAGVSGELFF. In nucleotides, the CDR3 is TGTGCCAGCAGCCCGAACCCCGGACTAGCGGGAGTGTCTGGGGAGCTGTTTTTT.

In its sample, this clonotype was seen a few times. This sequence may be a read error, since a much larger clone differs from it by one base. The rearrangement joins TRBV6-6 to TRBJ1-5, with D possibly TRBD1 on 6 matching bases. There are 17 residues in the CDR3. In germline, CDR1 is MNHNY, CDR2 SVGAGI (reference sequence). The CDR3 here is CASSYGGDKGFGQPQNF. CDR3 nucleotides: TGTGCCAGCAGTTACGGCGGGGACAAGGGGTTTGGCCAGCCCCAGAATTTT.

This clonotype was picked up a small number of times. DNA for the CDR3: TGTGCCATCACCGCCAATATGAACACTGAAGCTTTCTTT. It codes for CAITANMNTEAFF. This chain connects TRBV10-3 to TRBJ1-1, with no clear D. The CDR3 runs to 13 residues. Germline lookup yields CDR1 ENHRY and CDR2 SYGVKD. V was shortened by 7 bases and J by 0 bases, with 9 bases between the two germline ends.

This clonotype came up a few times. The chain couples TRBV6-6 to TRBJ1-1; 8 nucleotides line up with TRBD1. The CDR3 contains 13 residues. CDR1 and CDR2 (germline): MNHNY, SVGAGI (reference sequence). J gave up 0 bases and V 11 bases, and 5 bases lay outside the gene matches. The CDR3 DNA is TGTGCCGCGGGGACAGGAATGAACACTGAAGCTTTCTTT. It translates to CAAGTGMNTEAFF.

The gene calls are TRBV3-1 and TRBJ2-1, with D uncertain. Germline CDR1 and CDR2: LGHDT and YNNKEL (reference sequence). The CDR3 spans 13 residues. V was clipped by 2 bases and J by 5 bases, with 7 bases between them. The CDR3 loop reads CASSQLVDNEQFF. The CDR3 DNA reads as TGTGCCAGCAGCCAATTAGTAGACAATGAGCAGTTCTTC.

CDR3 in amino acids: CASRFYQSRGDGYTF. The CDR3 bases are TGTGCCAGCAGGTTCTACCAGAGCAGGGGGGATGGCTACACCTTC. The V gene is TRBV5-6, the J gene TRBJ1-2; TRBD1 aligns across 7 bases. The ends lost 5 bases at V and 6 bases at J; junction bases unmatched: 13. This CDR3 is 15 amino acids long. From germline, CDR1 is SGHDT and CDR2 YYEEEE. Based on the CDR3 plus reference TRBV5-6 and TRBJ1-2, the full variable domain is DAGVTQSPTHLIKTRGQQVTLRCSPKSGHDTVSWYQQALGQGPQFIFQYYEEEERQRGNFPDRFSGHQFPNYSSELNVNALLLGDSALYLCASRFYQSRGDGYTFGSGTRLTVV.

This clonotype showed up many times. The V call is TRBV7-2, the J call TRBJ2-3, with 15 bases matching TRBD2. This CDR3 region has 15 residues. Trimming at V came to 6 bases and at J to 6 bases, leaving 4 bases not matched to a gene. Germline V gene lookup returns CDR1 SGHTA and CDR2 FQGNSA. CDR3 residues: CASSLGLAGGDTQYF. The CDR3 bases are TGTGCCAGCAGTTTGGGACTAGCGGGGGGTGATACGCAGTATTTT.

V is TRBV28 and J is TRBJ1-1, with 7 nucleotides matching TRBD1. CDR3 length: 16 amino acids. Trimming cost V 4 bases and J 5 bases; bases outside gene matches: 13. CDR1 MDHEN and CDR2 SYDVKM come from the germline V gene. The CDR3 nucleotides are TGTGCCAGCAGTTCTCTCGGAACAGCACAGGGGACTGAAGCTTTCTTT. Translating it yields CASSSLGTAQGTEAFF.

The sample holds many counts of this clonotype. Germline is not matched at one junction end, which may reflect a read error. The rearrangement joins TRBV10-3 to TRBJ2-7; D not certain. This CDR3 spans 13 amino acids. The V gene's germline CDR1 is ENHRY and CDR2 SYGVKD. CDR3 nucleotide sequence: TGTGCCATCGGTGACACTCTCACCTACGAGCAGTACTTC. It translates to CAIGDTLTYEQYF.

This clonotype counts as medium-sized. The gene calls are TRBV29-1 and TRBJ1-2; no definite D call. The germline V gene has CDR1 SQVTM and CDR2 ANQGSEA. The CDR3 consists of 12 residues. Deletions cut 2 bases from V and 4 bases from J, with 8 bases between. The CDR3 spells CSVERSVYGYTF. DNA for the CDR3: TGCAGCGTTGAAAGGTCGGTCTATGGCTACACCTTC.